This is a list of T cell receptor beta chains from one sample in a study of blood T cells in healthy people across ages. TCRdb redid the calling of the 5' RACE reads with MiXCR, one entry per CDR3 protein. The data show some 1,500,000 distinct CDR3 sequences, 35% to 45% seen once. Sequences were obtained from blood. These receptors were taken from a woman in her late teens or twenties in good health. CDR3s include the opening cysteine and the closing phenylalanine or tryptophan. A D gene is named only where the DNA matches it firmly. Clone size is not always given. Where it is, it says once, few, many or a class for expanded clones.

size: -
J: TRBJ1-1
V: TRBV11-2
D: TRBD1
DNA: TGTGCCAGCAGCTTCACCCTCCGGGACAGCACTGAAGCTTTCTTT
CDR3: CASSFTLRDSTEAFF

size: -
J: TRBJ1-1
V: TRBV4-3
D: -
DNA: TGCGCCAGCAACCACGCTTTCGTGAACACTGAAGCTTTCTTT
CDR3: CASNHAFVNTEAFF

size: -
J: TRBJ2-7
V: TRBV20-1
D: TRBD1
DNA: TGCAGTGCTGGAACTCTAGGCGGGACAGGTTCCTACGAGCAGTACTTC
CDR3: CSAGTLGGTGSYEQYF

size: -
J: TRBJ2-5
V: TRBV10-3
D: TRBD2
DNA: TGTGCCATCAGTGAGGGGACTAGCGGGGGACCCAACCAAGAGACCCAGTACTTC
CDR3: CAISEGTSGGPNQETQYF

size: few
J: TRBJ2-7
V: TRBV6-2/TRBV6-3
D: TRBD1
DNA: TGTGCCAGCAGCTATACCGGGACAGGGGAGGTCTACGAGCAGTACTTC
CDR3: CASSYTGTGEVYEQYF

size: -
J: TRBJ1-2
V: TRBV4-3
D: -
DNA: TGCGCCAGCAGCCAATATCGAGTATGGGCAGGGGCCCCCTATGGCTACACCTTC
CDR3: CASSQYRVWAGAPYGYTF

size: -
J: TRBJ1-1
V: TRBV4-1
D: -
DNA: TGCGCCAGCAGCCACTTAATGGGACCTTCTACAATAATGAACACTGAAGCTTTCTTT
CDR3: CASSHLMGPSTIMNTEAFF

size: few
J: TRBJ2-7
V: TRBV6-5
D: TRBD1
DNA: TGTGCCAGCAGTTATGCGACAGGGTACTACGAGCAGTACTTC
CDR3: CASSYATGYYEQYF

size: few
J: TRBJ1-1
V: TRBV10-3
D: TRBD1
DNA: TGTGCCATCAGGGGGGACAGGGAGAACACTGAAGCTTTCTTT
CDR3: CAIRGDRENTEAFF

size: few
J: TRBJ1-6
V: TRBV6-5
D: TRBD1
DNA: TGTGCCAGCACCAGGACAGGGTCATCACCCCTCCACTTT
CDR3: CASTRTGSSPLHF

size: few
J: TRBJ1-2
V: TRBV5-1
D: -
DNA: TGCGCCAGCAGCTTTAACACCGGCGCCTATGGCTACACCTTC
CDR3: CASSFNTGAYGYTF

size: -
J: TRBJ2-5
V: TRBV20-1
D: -
DNA: TGCAGTGCTAGTTCTCTTCAAGAGACCCAGTACTTC
CDR3: CSASSLQETQYF

size: few
J: TRBJ2-5
V: TRBV18
D: -
DNA: TGTGCCAGCTCAGCCAACTCCGGGGGCTTACAAGAGACCCAGTACTTC
CDR3: CASSANSGGLQETQYF

size: -
J: TRBJ2-1
V: TRBV4-1
D: TRBD1
DNA: TGCGCCAGCAGCCAAGAACAGGGGGCAGACGAGCAGTTCTTC
CDR3: CASSQEQGADEQFF

size: -
J: TRBJ2-7
V: TRBV29-1
D: -
DNA: TGCAGCGTTGCGGCGGCCTACGAGCAGTACTTC
CDR3: CSVAAAYEQYF

size: many
J: TRBJ2-3
V: TRBV29-1
D: -
DNA: TGCAGCTCAGGATCCTTGTCGGCCACAGATACGCAGTATTTT
CDR3: CSSGSLSATDTQYF